This T cell receptor beta chain originates from a study of patients and donors after allogeneic stem cell transplantation. TCRdb fed the RT-PCR reads into MiXCR, producing one record per CDR3 protein. The sample contains about 410,000 distinct CDR3 sequences, 16% of which appear only once. CDR1 and CDR2 from the germline V gene are ENHRY and SYGVKD. Trimming left V 0 bases short and J 2 bases short, with 7 bases between. CDR3 length: 14 amino acids. Sequenced: blood, either unsorted or a sorted T cell fraction (not recorded which). The J gene is TRBJ2-5, the V gene TRBV10-3; D gene uncertain. The source of this sequence is a human donor who was either an allogeneic HSCT recipient or a stem cell or donor lymphocyte infusion donor (not recorded which). It is not recorded whose cells these are; they may come from a transplant donor. Here the CDR3 DNA reads TGTGCCATCAGTGAGTCGAAAAGACAAGAGACCCAGTACTTC. Its translation: CAISESKRQETQYF.